What follows are 31 T cell receptor beta chains derived from one specimen sequenced in a study of shared clonotypes between healthy human individuals. The naive CD8 subset, CD45RO-negative cells positively selected for CCR7, excluded terminally differentiated effector memory CD45RA+ cells. Only in-frame clones appear in the TCRdb table, and some are missing; sequencing was by immunoSEQ multiplex PCR. The data contain 1.5 million to 2.5 million clones, about 95% of them seen just once; the ten biggest clones take up 1.2%. The sample consisted of naive CD8+ T cells sorted from blood. All receptors come from a man younger than 35 in good health.

V and J are TRBV6-1 and TRBJ2-7, with D perhaps assigned TRBD1 or TRBD2 (5 bases each). Trimming cost V 4 bases and J 5 bases, with 15 bases left between them. CDR1 is MNHNS, CDR2 SASEGT, per germline. The CDR3 has 14 residues. The CDR3: CASSVRQGADEQYF. The CDR3 region has the DNA TGTGCCAGCAGTGTTCGGCAGGGAGCGGACGAGCAGTACTTC.

To note about this clone: One end of the junction is discordant with germline, which a read error may explain. For the CDR3, the DNA is TGTGCTAGTGGTCCAGGAGCTAAGTATGGCTACACCTTC. This sequence encodes CASGPGAKYGYTF. V is TRBV12-5 and J is TRBJ1-2; D not certain. The CDR3 runs 13 residues. Germline assignment: CDR1 LGHNT and CDR2 FRNRAP.

Worth noting for this clone: The sample holds other DNA sequences that translate to the same CDR3. The rearrangement joins TRBV9 to TRBJ1-4; D is unclear. The length of the CDR3 is 15 residues. Per germline, CDR1 SGDLS and CDR2 YYNGEE. V lost 0 bases and J lost 0, with 6 bases in between. CDR3 sequence reads: CASSVEGSTNEKLFF. The CDR3, as DNA: TGTGCCAGCAGCGTAGAAGGGTCAACTAATGAAAAACTGTTTTTT.

This chain joins TRBV5-1 and TRBJ2-1; D is unclear. Trimming pared 0 bases from V and 0 bases from J, leaving 10 bases between. The germline CDR1 and CDR2 sequences are SGHRS and YFSETQ. This CDR3 spans 16 amino acids. The CDR3 is CASSLDREPSYNEQFF. The CDR3 DNA reads TGCGCCAGCAGCTTGGATAGGGAACCCTCCTACAATGAGCAGTTCTTC.

The genes are TRBV29-1 and TRBJ2-5; possible D gene TRBD2, 6 bases. V was trimmed by 1 base and J by 5 bases, leaving 20 bases between them. The CDR3 extends over 16 amino acids. The germline V gene encodes CDR1 SQVTM and CDR2 ANQGSEA. The CDR3 is CSVEGRVGGLEETQYF. The CDR3, as DNA: TGCAGCGTTGAAGGAAGGGTCGGAGGGTTGGAGGAGACCCAGTACTTC. Supplemented by reference TRBV29-1 and TRBJ2-5, the full variable domain reads SAVISQKPSRDICQRGTSLTIQCQVDSQVTMMFWYRQQPGQSLTLIATANQGSEATYESGFVIDKFPISRPNLTFSTLTVSNMSPEDSSIYLCSVEGRVGGLEETQYFGPGTRLLVL.

With respect to this clone: Other DNA variants within this sample encode the same CDR3. The chain carries TRBV13 and TRBJ2-1, with 13 bases lining up with TRBD2. The V gene end was trimmed by 5 bases and the J gene end by 5 bases; junction bases not matched to a gene: 3. There are 15 residues in the CDR3. CDR1 and CDR2 from the germline V gene are PRHDT and FYEKMQ (reference sequence). CDR3 DNA sequence: TGTGCCAGCAGCCCCGGACTAGCGGGAGACAATGAGCAGTTCTTC. It yields the protein CASSPGLAGDNEQFF.

The count of this clone is one. V gene TRBV7-9 combines with J gene TRBJ1-2, with D possibly being TRBD1 (5 bases). Looked up from germline, CDR1 is SEHNR and CDR2 is FQNEAQ (reference sequence). This CDR3 has 12 residues. Trimming took off 5 bases at V and 7 bases at J, with 11 bases between the two ends. The CDR3 is CASSRGESGYTF. CDR3 DNA: TGTGCCAGCAGCCGAGGGGAATCTGGCTACACCTTC.

The chain is built from TRBV7-8 and TRBJ2-3; D may be TRBD2 (5 bases). V was shortened by 4 bases and J by 3 bases, with 17 bases between the two germline ends. This CDR3 is built from 16 residues. From germline, CDR1 is SGHVS and CDR2 FQNEAQ. The CDR3 sequence: CASSSSYVGVTDTQYF. CDR3 in DNA: TGTGCCAGCAGCTCGAGCTATGTGGGAGTAACAGATACGCAGTATTTT.

The chain joins TRBV4-1 to TRBJ2-7; D not certain. The CDR3 has 14 residues. In germline, CDR1 is MGHRA, CDR2 YSYEKL. The V end lost 5 bases, the J end lost 4 bases, and 15 bases lay between the germline ends. DNA of the CDR3: TGCGCCAGCAGCTATTTCCCGGAGATGTACGAGCAGTACTTC. Residues: CASSYFPEMYEQYF.

This clone was seen a handful of times. J is TRBJ2-7 and V is TRBV27; 9 bases are a match to TRBD1. This CDR3 has 14 amino acids. CDR1 and CDR2 (germline): MNHEY, SMNVEV (reference sequence). V gave up 5 bases and J gave up 2 bases; unmatched junction bases: 4. The CDR3, as DNA: TGTGCCAGCAGTCCCCGGACAGGGGCCTACGAGCAGTACTTC. It codes for CASSPRTGAYEQYF.

The chain is built from TRBV4-1 and TRBJ2-2; D is undetermined. The CDR3 is 13 residues long. V was shortened by 4 bases and J by 6 bases, with 9 bases between the two germline ends. The germline CDR1 and CDR2 sequences are MGHRA and YSYEKL. CDR3 residues: CASSRSGPGELFF. In DNA form, the CDR3 reads TGCGCCAGCAGCCGATCAGGACCCGGGGAGCTGTTTTTT.

The V call is TRBV9, the J call TRBJ2-3, with 7 bases that match TRBD2. Germline V gene lookup returns CDR1 SGDLS and CDR2 YYNGEE. The CDR3 is 16 amino acids. The J segment lost 1 base and the V segment lost 3 bases, leaving 8 bases of the junction unmatched. For the CDR3, the DNA is TGTGCCAGCAGCGGGTATGGCGGGGGAGGCACAGATACGCAGTATTTT. Translated: CASSGYGGGGTDTQYF.

This chain uses TRBV5-6 with TRBJ2-5; TRBD1 might be the D (5 bases). The CDR3 length is 16 residues. From germline, CDR1 is SGHDT and CDR2 YYEEEE. V was shortened by 6 bases and J by 7 bases, with 25 bases between the two germline ends. CDR3 nucleotide sequence: TGTGCCAGCAAGCCATCCTTGGGGCAGGCGTACGGGACCCAGTACTTC. This codes for CASKPSLGQAYGTQYF.

This clone was counted between two and nine times. Distinct nucleotide sequences in the sample also encode this CDR3. The rearrangement links TRBV9 to TRBJ1-3; D gene unclear. The CDR3 covers 14 residues. Trimming cost V 4 bases and J 0 bases, with 8 bases left between them. Germline V lookup: CDR1 SGDLS, CDR2 YYNGEE. In nucleotides, the CDR3 is TGTGCCAGCAGCCCTGCAGGCTCTGGAAACACCATATATTTT. Amino acids: CASSPAGSGNTIYF. Complete variable domain (other parts from reference TRBV9 and TRBJ1-3): DSGVTQTPKHLITATGQRVTLRCSPRSGDLSVYWYQQSLDQGLQFLIQYYNGEERAKGNILERFSAQQFPDLHSELNLSSLELGDSALYFCASSPAGSGNTIYFGEGSWLTVV.

V and J are TRBV7-9 and TRBJ2-7; TRBD1 or TRBD2 may be the D gene (5 bases each). Per the germline V gene, CDR1 is SEHNR and CDR2 is FQNEAQ (reference sequence). V was cut by 1 base and J by 4 bases, with 8 bases left in between. CDR3 length: 13 residues. The CDR3, as DNA: TGTGCCAGCAGCTTAGACAGGACTTACGAGCAGTACTTC. This codes for CASSLDRTYEQYF.

The rearrangement links TRBV11-2 to TRBJ2-1; TRBD1 matches at 7 bases. Germline trimming cut 5 bases from V and 1 base from J; bases unmatched to any gene: 8. Germline V gene lookup returns CDR1 SGHAT and CDR2 FQNNGV. The CDR3 runs to 16 residues. CDR3 sequence reads: CASSPEGAGSYNEQFF. In DNA form, the CDR3 reads TGTGCCAGCAGCCCAGAGGGGGCAGGGTCCTACAATGAGCAGTTCTTC.

The count of this clone is one. The rearrangement links TRBV29-1 to TRBJ1-4; TRBD1 might be the D (5 bases). This CDR3 has 13 amino acids. V was clipped by 5 bases and J by 8 bases, with 15 bases between them. Germline CDR1 reads SQVTM; CDR2 reads ANQGSEA. This chain's CDR3 is CSVLGDPGEKLFF. The CDR3 bases are TGCAGCGTTTTGGGGGACCCAGGAGAAAAACTGTTTTTT.

This chain uses TRBV29-1 with TRBJ2-2; D perhaps matches TRBD1 (6 bases). Looked up from germline, CDR1 is SQVTM and CDR2 is ANQGSEA. The CDR3 runs 13 residues. V lost 5 bases and J lost 1, with 8 bases in between. CDR3 protein: CSVQTGNTGELFF. For the CDR3, the DNA is TGCAGCGTTCAGACAGGGAACACCGGGGAGCTGTTTTTT.

CDR3 sequence reads: CASSPGEVTGELFF. The CDR3 coding sequence is TGTGCCAGCAGCCCAGGAGAGGTCACCGGGGAGCTGTTTTTT. This chain links TRBV7-9 with TRBJ2-2; D gene ambiguous. V lost 5 bases and J lost 4, with 11 bases in between. Germline values: CDR1 SEHNR, CDR2 FQNEAQ (reference sequence). The CDR3 is made up of 14 amino acids.

J is TRBJ1-1 and V is TRBV9; 9 bases fit TRBD1. Germline V lookup: CDR1 SGDLS, CDR2 YYNGEE. The CDR3 covers 15 residues. V lost 3 bases to trimming and J lost 5 bases; unmatched junction nucleotides: 8. The CDR3 spells CASSDGGQGLTEAFF. CDR3 coding DNA: TGTGCCAGCAGCGATGGGGGACAGGGACTAACTGAAGCTTTCTTT.

The sample holds one count of this clone. The J gene is TRBJ2-1, the V gene TRBV6-1, with TRBD1 matching over 7 bases. The V segment lost 4 bases and the J segment 4 bases; nucleotides outside the gene matches: 13. Germline assignment: CDR1 MNHNS and CDR2 SASEGT. The CDR3 contains 17 residues. The CDR3 DNA follows: TGTGCCAGCAGTGTCCGACAGGGTGTCTCGGGGTACAATGAGCAGTTCTTC. As protein: CASSVRQGVSGYNEQFF.

The chain uses TRBV7-9 and TRBJ2-3; possibly TRBD1 or TRBD2 for D (7 bases each). CDR1 is SEHNR and CDR2 is FQNEAQ in the germline V gene (reference sequence). The CDR3 extends over 15 amino acids. Trimming stripped 4 bases from V and 3 bases from J, with 14 bases between. The DNA of the CDR3 is TGTGCCAGCAGCTCCCCAGGGGGGGCGACAGATACGCAGTATTTT. Protein sequence: CASSSPGGATDTQYF.

This rearrangement joins TRBV29-1 to TRBJ2-7; weak D call: TRBD1 (6 bases). Germline V gene lookup returns CDR1 SQVTM and CDR2 ANQGSEA. The CDR3 runs 14 residues. Trimming stripped 6 bases from V and 0 bases from J, with 15 bases between. DNA for the CDR3: TGCAGCGTCCTGACAAGGGGGACCTCCTACGAGCAGTACTTC. Translated, it gives CSVLTRGTSYEQYF.

For this clone: Other DNA sequences within the sample encode an identical CDR3. This sequence joins TRBV6-5 and TRBJ2-5, with D hard to call. This CDR3 region has 13 residues. In germline, CDR1 is MNHEY, CDR2 SVGAGI. The V end was cut by 0 bases, the J end by 4 bases, with 6 bases between. In DNA, the CDR3 is TGTGCCAGCAGTTACTCACGGGTAGAGACCCAGTACTTC. It codes for CASSYSRVETQYF.

The chain uses TRBV7-9 and TRBJ1-1, with a possible D match to TRBD1 (5 bases). The CDR3 length is 14 residues. In germline, CDR1 is SEHNR, CDR2 FQNEAQ (reference sequence). Trimming shortened V by 2 bases and J by 1 base, and 8 bases separated the two germline ends. CDR3 bases: TGTGCCAGCAGCTTATGGGACCAGAACACTGAAGCTTTCTTT. As protein: CASSLWDQNTEAFF.

Concerning this clone itself: In the same sample, other DNA sequences code for this CDR3. V gene TRBV5-1 combines with J gene TRBJ2-7; D is possibly TRBD1 or TRBD2 (5 bases each). V was cut by 0 bases and J by 3 bases, with 7 bases left in between. CDR1 and CDR2 (germline): SGHRS, YFSETQ. The CDR3 totals 13 residues. The CDR3 reads CASSLGDGYEQYF. The CDR3 coding sequence is TGCGCCAGCAGCTTGGGGGACGGCTACGAGCAGTACTTC.

The genes are TRBV7-9 and TRBJ2-7; maybe TRBD1 (5 bases). The CDR3 has 14 amino acids. V was pared by 5 bases and J by 0 bases, with 11 bases between. Germline assignment: CDR1 SEHNR and CDR2 FQNEAQ (reference sequence). In DNA, the CDR3 is TGTGCCAGCAGCGAAGACAGCACCTCCTACGAGCAGTACTTC. Translated: CASSEDSTSYEQYF.

J is TRBJ2-7 and V is TRBV28; maybe TRBD1 (6 bases). The V end was cut by 5 bases, the J end by 2 bases, with 13 bases between. Per the germline V gene, CDR1 is MDHEN and CDR2 is SYDVKM. This CDR3 contains 14 residues. In DNA, the CDR3 is TGTGCCAGCAGTGGAACCGGGACACCCTACGAGCAGTACTTC. It specifies CASSGTGTPYEQYF.

The chain combines TRBV4-3 with TRBJ2-7, with TRBD2 matching over 9 bases. The length of the CDR3 is 14 residues. V dropped 6 bases and J dropped 0; count of bases not matched to a gene: 3. Per the germline V gene, CDR1 is LGHNA and CDR2 is YSLEER. The CDR3 region has the DNA TGCGCCAGCAGTCCTAGCGGGGACTCCTACGAGCAGTACTTC. Translation gives CASSPSGDSYEQYF.

The chain combines TRBV2 with TRBJ2-4, with TRBD1 matching 10 bases. CDR3 length: 16 amino acids. V trimming: 6 bases; J trimming: 8 bases; junction bases outside the gene matches: 13. From germline, CDR1 is SNHLY and CDR2 FYNNEI. CDR3: CASRVYPGQGQDIQYF. DNA of the CDR3: TGTGCCAGCAGAGTATACCCGGGACAGGGGCAGGACATTCAGTACTTC.

The chain combines TRBV6-5 with TRBJ2-1; 9 bases map to TRBD1. This CDR3 is built from 16 residues. V lost 4 bases and J lost 2; bases outside the gene matches: 6. Germline-derived CDR1 and CDR2 are MNHEY and SVGAGI. The DNA for the CDR3 is TGTGCCAGCAGTTTCGCCCGGACAGGGGCCTACAATGAGCAGTTCTTC. This encodes CASSFARTGAYNEQFF.